The 19 T cell receptor beta chains below all came from one sample that was sequenced in a study of vaccination effects on CD4 cells after COVID-19. Antigens for these TCRs are unknown. ViraFEST expansion of antigen-specific CD4+ T cells with viral peptide pools preceded sequencing. Subsequent to a culture period of under 11 days, CD4+ T cells were isolated. Vaccine recipients, nucleocapsid antibody negative, had no prior SARS-CoV-2 infection. Sequencing was performed with immunoSEQ multiplex PCR; in TCRdb, only in-frame clones are kept and a portion is missing. The table includes roughly 52,000 clones, 70% detected once. The sample consisted of CD4+ T cells from PBMCs cultured with SARS-CoV-2 spike peptides, taken before COVID-19 vaccination. These receptor sequences come from a human donor who received a COVID-19 vaccine.

This clone appeared a few times. V gene TRBV5-1 combines with J gene TRBJ2-1; 9 nucleotides match TRBD1. CDR1 and CDR2 from the germline V gene are SGHRS and YFSETQ. The CDR3 has 14 amino acids. Trimming cost V 3 bases and J 6 bases; bases outside gene matches: 4. The CDR3: CASSSSTGGNEQFF. The CDR3 DNA follows: TGCGCCAGCAGCTCTTCGACAGGGGGCAATGAGCAGTTCTTC.

V gene TRBV7-2 combines with J gene TRBJ2-7; 7 nucleotides agree with TRBD2. Germline V gene lookup returns CDR1 SGHTA and CDR2 FQGNSA. The V and J ends lost 2 bases and 6 bases, in that order; junction bases with no gene match: 10. The CDR3 contains 15 residues. This CDR3 reads CASSLMGEGRGEQYF. The CDR3 DNA sequence: TGTGCCAGCAGCTTAATGGGGGAGGGCCGAGGCGAGCAGTACTTC.

The gene calls are TRBV14 and TRBJ1-6, with TRBD1 matching 10 bases. Per the germline V gene, CDR1 is SGHDN and CDR2 is FVKESK. CDR3 length: 15 amino acids. V shed 3 bases and J 7 bases; nucleotides not matched to a gene: 3. DNA for the CDR3: TGTGCCAGCAGCCAGGACAGGGGGGTGAATTCACCCCTCCACTTT. Translating gives CASSQDRGVNSPLHF.

This clone was detected only a few times. The V call is TRBV7-9, the J call TRBJ1-3; D ambiguous. The CDR3 consists of 15 residues. Germline CDR1 is SEHNR and CDR2 is FQNEAQ (reference sequence). Trimming shortened V by 7 bases and J by 0 bases, and 13 bases separated the two germline ends. CDR3 in DNA: TGTGCCAGCACAAAAGAGCTAATCTCTGGAAACACCATATATTTT. Translated: CASTKELISGNTIYF.

The V and J genes are TRBV6-6 and TRBJ1-6, with 10 bases fitting TRBD1. V shed 4 bases and J 7 bases; nucleotides not matched to a gene: 1. The CDR3 is 14 amino acids. Germline V gene data show CDR1 as MNHNY and CDR2 as SVGAGI (reference sequence). The CDR3 sequence is CASSSGQGNSPLHF. Written as DNA, the CDR3 is TGTGCCAGCAGTTCGGGACAGGGGAATTCACCCCTCCACTTT.

This clone was detected only a few times. V gene TRBV7-2 combines with J gene TRBJ1-6; possible D gene TRBD1, 5 bases. In germline, CDR1 is SGHTA, CDR2 FQGNSA. The length of the CDR3 is 13 residues. Trimming left V 5 bases short and J 12 bases short, with 14 bases between. As DNA, the CDR3 is TGTGCCAGCAGCCCCGGGGGGTTAGTACCCCTCCACTTT. Amino acids: CASSPGGLVPLHF.

The V call is TRBV28, the J call TRBJ1-2, with a possible D match to TRBD1 (5 bases). The CDR3 totals 14 residues. Germline CDR1 reads MDHEN; CDR2 reads SYDVKM. V gave up 5 bases and J gave up 3 bases, with 13 bases separating them. The CDR3 region is CASSPQGFHYGYTF. Here the CDR3 DNA reads TGTGCCAGCAGTCCCCAGGGTTTCCACTATGGCTACACCTTC.

V and J are TRBV7-2 and TRBJ2-7; D call uncertain. This CDR3 has 13 residues. The V gene's germline CDR1 is SGHTA and CDR2 FQGNSA. V was pared by 1 base and J by 2 bases, with 6 bases between. The CDR3 protein is CASSLGSTYEQYF. CDR3 bases: TGTGCCAGCAGCTTAGGGAGTACCTACGAGCAGTACTTC.

The chain employs TRBV7-8 and TRBJ1-4; 9 bases align to TRBD1. V was clipped by 2 bases and J by 8 bases; unmatched bases: 9. CDR1 and CDR2 from the germline V gene are SGHVS and FQNEAQ. This CDR3 has 16 residues. Here the CDR3 reads CASSLLNRGLGEKLFF. Written as DNA, the CDR3 is TGTGCCAGCAGCTTACTGAACAGGGGGCTAGGAGAAAAACTGTTTTTT. Full variable domain (outside the CDR3, taken from reference TRBV7-8 and TRBJ1-4): GAGVSQSPRYKVAKRGQDVALRCDPISGHVSLFWYQQALGQGPEFLTYFQNEAQLDKSGLPSDRFFAERPEGSVSTLKIQRTQQEDSAVYLCASSLLNRGLGEKLFFGSGTQLSVL.

This clone has a handful of counts. The V call is TRBV25-1, the J call TRBJ2-1, with D hard to call. V was cut by 6 bases and J by 0 bases, with 9 bases left in between. Germline values: CDR1 MGHDK, CDR2 SYGVNS. The CDR3 contains 14 residues. This CDR3 reads CASRGPSSYNEQFF. The DNA of the CDR3 is TGTGCCAGCAGAGGACCCAGCTCCTACAATGAGCAGTTCTTC.

This rearrangement joins TRBV5-5 to TRBJ1-5; unclear D gene. With 4 bases removed from V and 3 bases from J, the gap between germline ends came to 14 bases. Germline CDR1 is SGHKS and CDR2 is YYEKEE (reference sequence). This CDR3 contains 15 residues. Here the CDR3 DNA reads TGTGCCAGCAGCATGAGGTTGTCTTACAATCAGCCCCAGCATTTT. Encoded protein: CASSMRLSYNQPQHF.

V usage is TRBV5-4 and J usage is TRBJ2-5; 8 bases are shared with TRBD1. This CDR3 is 15 amino acids long. CDR1 is SGHNT and CDR2 is YYREEE in the germline V gene (reference sequence). Losses at the gene ends were 0 bases for V and 3 bases for J; bases not matched to a gene: 4. The CDR3 nucleotides are TGTGCCAGCAGCTTGGCCCCGGGACAGGAAGAGACCCAGTACTTC. Translation gives CASSLAPGQEETQYF.

J is TRBJ2-1 and V is TRBV6-5, with 12 bases fitting TRBD2. Germline CDR1 MNHEY, CDR2 SVGAGI. CDR3 length: 15 residues. The junction had 9 bases not matched to a gene; V was cut back by 7 bases and J by 8 bases. The CDR3 sequence is CASISLAGGVDEQFF. CDR3 in DNA: TGTGCCAGCATTTCACTAGCGGGAGGAGTCGATGAGCAGTTCTTC.

This sequence joins TRBV6-5 and TRBJ1-5; D gene ambiguous. The CDR3 runs 15 residues. V lost 5 bases, J lost 0 bases, and 11 bases lay in between. From germline, CDR1 is MNHEY and CDR2 SVGAGI. For the CDR3, the DNA is TGTGCCAGCAGTCGCACCGGCTATAGCAATCAGCCCCAGCATTTT. Protein: CASSRTGYSNQPQHF.

The chain combines TRBV25-1 with TRBJ2-5; D possibly uses TRBD1 or TRBD2 (6 bases each). The V end was cut by 6 bases, the J end by 7 bases, with 15 bases between. This CDR3 region has 13 residues. Germline V gene sequence: CDR1 MGHDK, CDR2 SYGVNS. The chain's CDR3 is CASRLGGRGTQYF. DNA for the CDR3: TGTGCCAGCAGGTTGGGGGGCCGGGGGACCCAGTACTTC.

The J gene is TRBJ1-1, the V gene TRBV5-4; 8 nucleotides agree with TRBD1. Per the germline V gene, CDR1 is SGHNT and CDR2 is YYREEE (reference sequence). This CDR3 contains 15 residues. The V gene end was trimmed by 4 bases and the J gene end by 1 base; junction bases not matched to a gene: 6. As DNA, the CDR3 is TGTGCCAGCAGCCCAGGGGGCTCCAGGAACACTGAAGCTTTCTTT. Amino acids: CASSPGGSRNTEAFF. The full variable domain, with the rest looked up from reference TRBV5-4 and TRBJ1-1, is ETGVTQSPTHLIKTRGQQVTLRCSSQSGHNTVSWYQQALGQGPQFIFQYYREEENGRGNFPPRFSGLQFPNYSSELNVNALELDDSALYLCASSPGGSRNTEAFFGQGTRLTVV.

This clone was detected a few times. The chain is built from TRBV12-5 and TRBJ2-2; perhaps D is TRBD1 or TRBD2 (5 bases each). The germline V and J ends were trimmed by 1 base and 4 bases, with 7 bases remaining between them. This CDR3 has 14 amino acids. The germline gives CDR1 LGHNT, CDR2 FRNRAP. CDR3: CASGLEGTTGELFF. The CDR3 bases are TGTGCTAGTGGTTTGGAGGGGACCACCGGGGAGCTGTTTTTT.

V and J are TRBV27 and TRBJ2-6; no clear D. The ends were cut back, 8 bases at V and 0 bases at J, with 5 bases in the middle. This CDR3 has 13 residues. CDR1 MNHEY and CDR2 SMNVEV come from the germline V gene (reference sequence). CDR3 sequence: CASRPSGANVLTF. The DNA of the CDR3 is TGTGCCAGCCGGCCCTCTGGGGCCAACGTCCTGACTTTC.

This clone was observed a few times. This chain uses TRBV7-3 with TRBJ1-1; no definite D call. Trimming took 3 bases from V and 0 from J, leaving 14 bases between them. Germline V gene lookup returns CDR1 SGHTA and CDR2 FQGTGA. The CDR3 is 16 residues long. This CDR3 is CASSFGSLGMNTEAFF. CDR3 nucleotide sequence: TGTGCCAGCAGCTTTGGATCACTGGGGATGAACACTGAAGCTTTCTTT. Looking up the rest from reference TRBV7-3 and TRBJ1-1 gives the full variable domain: GAGVSQTPSNKVTEKGKYVELRCDPISGHTALYWYRQSLGQGPEFLIYFQGTGAADDSGLPNDRFFAVRPEGSVSTLKIQRTERGDSAVYLCASSFGSLGMNTEAFFGQGTRLTVV.